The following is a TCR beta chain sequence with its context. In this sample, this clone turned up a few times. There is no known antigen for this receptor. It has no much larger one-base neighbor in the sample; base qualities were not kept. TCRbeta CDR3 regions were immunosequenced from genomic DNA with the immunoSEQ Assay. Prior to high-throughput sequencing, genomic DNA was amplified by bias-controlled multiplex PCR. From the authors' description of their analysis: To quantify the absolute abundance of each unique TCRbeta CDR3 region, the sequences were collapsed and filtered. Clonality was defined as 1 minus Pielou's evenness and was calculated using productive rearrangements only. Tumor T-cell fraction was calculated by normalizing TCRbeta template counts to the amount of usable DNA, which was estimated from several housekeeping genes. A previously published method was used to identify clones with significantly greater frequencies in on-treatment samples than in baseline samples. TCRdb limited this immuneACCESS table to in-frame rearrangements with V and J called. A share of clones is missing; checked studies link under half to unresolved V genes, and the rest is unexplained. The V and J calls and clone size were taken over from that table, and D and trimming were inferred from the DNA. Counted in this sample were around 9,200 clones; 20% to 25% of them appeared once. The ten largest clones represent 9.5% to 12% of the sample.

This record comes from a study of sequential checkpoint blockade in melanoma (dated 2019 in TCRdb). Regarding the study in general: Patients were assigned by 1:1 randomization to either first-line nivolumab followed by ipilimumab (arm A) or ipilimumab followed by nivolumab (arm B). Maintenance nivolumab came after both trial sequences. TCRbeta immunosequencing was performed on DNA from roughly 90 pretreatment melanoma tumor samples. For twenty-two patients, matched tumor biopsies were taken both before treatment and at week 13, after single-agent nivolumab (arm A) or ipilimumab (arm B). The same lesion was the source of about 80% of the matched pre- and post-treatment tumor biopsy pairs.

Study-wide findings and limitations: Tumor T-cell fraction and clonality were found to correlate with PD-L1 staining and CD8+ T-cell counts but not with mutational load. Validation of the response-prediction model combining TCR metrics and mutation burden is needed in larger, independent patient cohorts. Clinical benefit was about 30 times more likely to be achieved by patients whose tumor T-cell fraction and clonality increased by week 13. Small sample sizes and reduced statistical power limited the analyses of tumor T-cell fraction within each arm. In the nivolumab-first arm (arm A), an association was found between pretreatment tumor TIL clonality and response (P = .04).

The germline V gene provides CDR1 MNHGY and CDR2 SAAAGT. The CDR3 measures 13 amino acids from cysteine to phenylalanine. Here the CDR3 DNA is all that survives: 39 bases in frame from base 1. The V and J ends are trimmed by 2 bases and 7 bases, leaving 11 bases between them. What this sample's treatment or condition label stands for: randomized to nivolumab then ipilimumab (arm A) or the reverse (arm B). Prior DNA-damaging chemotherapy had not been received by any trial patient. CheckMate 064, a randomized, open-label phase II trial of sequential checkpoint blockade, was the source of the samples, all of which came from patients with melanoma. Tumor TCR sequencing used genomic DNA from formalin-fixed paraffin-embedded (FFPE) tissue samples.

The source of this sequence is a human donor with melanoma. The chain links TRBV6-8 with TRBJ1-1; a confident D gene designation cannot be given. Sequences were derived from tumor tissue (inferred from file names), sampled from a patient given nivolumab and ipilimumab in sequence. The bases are TGTGCCAGCAGTTACGGGCAGACTCTTGAAGCTTTCTTT. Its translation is CASSYGQTLEAFF.